These T cell receptor beta chains were read from a single sample in a study of cytomegalovirus exposure and HLA in healthy donors. Profiled with immunoSEQ multiplex PCR; TCRdb holds only in-frame clones, not every one. The data show 170,000 or so clones, 80% seen once. What was sequenced was PBMCs. The receptors shown here come from a man aged 25 to 40 in good health and CMV-seropositive. Both conserved end residues are part of each CDR3. A D gene is named only where the DNA matches it firmly. Size values are once, few and many counts, or a class for expanded clones, and some rows have none.

clone_size	v_call	j_call	d_call	cdr3_aa	cdr3_nt
.	TRBV19	TRBJ2-2	TRBD2	CASSTRGLALTGELFF	TGTGCCAGTAGTACCCGGGGACTAGCGCTCACCGGGGAGCTGTTTTTT
.	TRBV9	TRBJ1-2	.	CASSVVGAGDYGYTF	TGTGCCAGCAGCGTAGTCGGCGCCGGGGACTATGGCTACACCTTC
once	TRBV27	TRBJ2-7	TRBD2	CASRTSGGYEQYF	TGTGCCAGCAGGACTAGCGGGGGCTACGAGCAGTACTTC
.	TRBV6-6	TRBJ1-5	.	CASSPVRVSNQPQHF	TGTGCCAGCAGTCCAGTGAGGGTTAGCAATCAGCCCCAGCATTTT
once	TRBV28	TRBJ1-2	TRBD1	CASSFPQGVDYGYTF	TGTGCCAGCAGTTTTCCCCAGGGGGTCGACTATGGCTACACCTTC
.	TRBV6-1	TRBJ2-7	TRBD1	CASSEEGKGQGRSYEQYF	TGTGCCAGCAGTGAAGAGGGAAAAGGACAGGGACGGTCCTACGAGCAGTACTTC
.	TRBV4-3	TRBJ2-4	.	CASSLGGGAKNIQYF	TGCGCCAGCAGCCTAGGGGGGGGCGCAAAAAACATTCAGTACTTC
.	TRBV6-1	TRBJ2-3	.	CASREYPDTQYF	TGTGCCAGCAGGGAGTACCCAGATACGCAGTATTTT
.	TRBV20-1	TRBJ1-1	TRBD1	CSAGTAAEAFF	TGCAGTGCAGGGACAGCCGCTGAAGCTTTCTTT
.	TRBV2	TRBJ1-2	.	CASSERSGFGYGYTF	TGTGCCAGCAGTGAAAGGTCAGGGTTCGGCTATGGCTACACCTTC
.	TRBV15	TRBJ1-5	TRBD1	CATSTLDRDQSQPQHF	TGTGCCACCAGCACTTTAGACAGGGATCAAAGTCAGCCCCAGCATTTT
.	TRBV29-1	TRBJ2-1	TRBD1	CSVEQGARVNEQFF	TGCAGCGTTGAACAGGGGGCAAGAGTTAATGAGCAGTTCTTC
.	TRBV6-5	TRBJ2-7	TRBD2	CASRAGVIYEQYF	TGTGCCAGCAGGGCGGGAGTGATCTACGAGCAGTACTTC
.	TRBV4-2	TRBJ2-3	.	CASSQVEGLGTQIRTYF	TGTGCCAGCAGCCAAGTGGAGGGTCTAGGAACCCAGATACGCACGTATTTT
.	TRBV18	TRBJ1-3	.	CASSPARQPSGNTIYF	TGTGCCAGCTCACCAGCGAGACAGCCCTCTGGAAACACCATATATTTT
.	TRBV4-2	TRBJ1-1	.	CASSQGIQGFSTEAFF	TGTGCCAGCAGCCAAGGAATCCAGGGGTTTAGCACTGAAGCTTTCTTT
.	TRBV2	TRBJ2-1	.	CASSDVGEIEQFF	TGTGCCAGCAGTGACGTAGGGGAAATTGAGCAGTTCTTC
.	TRBV10-2	TRBJ2-5	TRBD2	CASGSSGRVQETQYF	TGCGCCAGCGGGTCAAGCGGGAGGGTCCAAGAGACCCAGTACTTC
once	TRBV4-1	TRBJ2-3	.	CASSQGYRADTQYF	TGCGCCAGCAGCCAAGGGTACAGGGCAGATACGCAGTATTTT
few	TRBV5-4	TRBJ2-7	TRBD1	CASSSPAAGTGAVEQYF	TGTGCCAGCAGCTCCCCCGCCGCCGGGACAGGAGCCGTCGAGCAGTACTTC
few	TRBV5-1	TRBJ2-7	.	CASSYQVSSYEQYF	TGCGCCAGCAGTTATCAGGTTAGCTCCTACGAGCAGTACTTC
.	TRBV19	TRBJ2-1	TRBD1	CASSIDSGTGDNEQFF	TGTGCCAGTAGTATAGATTCGGGGACAGGGGATAATGAGCAGTTCTTC
.	TRBV27	TRBJ2-7	TRBD1	CASSLTSTGAYEQYF	TGTGCCAGCAGTTTAACCTCGACAGGGGCATACGAGCAGTACTTC
.	TRBV5-1	TRBJ1-4	TRBD1	CASSSGGSNEKLFF	TGCGCCAGCAGCTCAGGGGGGTCTAATGAAAAACTGTTTTTT
.	TRBV11-2	TRBJ2-1	TRBD2	CASSPKREGLNEQFF	TGTGCCAGCAGCCCCAAGCGGGAGGGCCTCAATGAGCAGTTCTTC
.	TRBV27	TRBJ1-1	.	CASSLLAETEAFF	TGTGCCAGCAGTCTCCTAGCGGAAACTGAAGCTTTCTTT